This TCR beta chain comes out of a study of T cell responses to AZD1222 COVID-19 vaccine. Clones were sequenced by immunoSEQ multiplex PCR, and TCRdb holds only the in-frame ones, with some missing. The table includes more than 80,000 clones, roughly 88% detected once. Trimming removed 6 bases from V and 0 bases from J, with 5 bases in between. The CDR3 runs to 13 residues. Germline V gene data show CDR1 as MNHEY and CDR2 as SVGAGI. This clone showed up just once. Its target is not known. Findings and caveats of the study: Baseline seropositivity characterized only 5 to 7 AZD1222 recipients.

This clonotype originated in an adult who received the AZD1222 COVID-19 vaccine. This chain connects TRBV6-5 to TRBJ2-2; D not certain. The sample was peripheral blood, taken 28 days after the second AZD1222 dose. CDR3 in amino acids: CASRSANTGELFF. CDR3 nucleotide sequence: TGTGCCAGCAGAAGTGCGAACACCGGGGAGCTGTTTTTT.